This entry lists 4 T cell receptor beta chains sequenced from one sample in a study of T cell clonality in common variable immunodeficiency. No antigens are known for them. Profiled with immunoSEQ multiplex PCR; TCRdb holds only in-frame clones, not every one. Listed for the sample are 15,000 to 20,000 clones, none seen a single time. Study-level results: Fewer deletions and N-nucleotide insertions were reportedly seen in common variable immunodeficiency TCR beta sequences.

Sequencing was performed on peripheral blood mononuclear cells. These receptors were taken from a human donor with common variable immunodeficiency.

Turning to this clone: Read sequence stops 3 residues before the CDR3 end, and the germline J gene provides the missing end. The V and J genes are TRBV5-1 and TRBJ2-1; TRBD2 aligns across 11 bases. After removal of 2 bases from V and 2 bases from J, the junction contained 3 bases not matched to a gene. This CDR3 region has 16 residues. Germline values: CDR1 SGHRS, CDR2 YFSETQ. The CDR3 loop reads CASSFTSGGTYNEQFF. Incomplete CDR3 DNA: TGCGCCAGCAGCTTCACTAGCGGGGGCACCTACAATGAG.

This clone was found a few times. The CDR3 goes on 3 residues after the read ends, and that part is filled in from the germline J gene. The chain joins TRBV13 to TRBJ2-5; 12 positions match TRBD2. The CDR3 totals 17 residues. Germline CDR1 reads PRHDT; CDR2 reads FYEKMQ (reference sequence). Trimming removed 4 bases from V and 3 bases from J; junction bases left unmatched: 9. The part of the CDR3 DNA that was read is TGTGCCAGCAGCTCACGGACTAGCGGGGATCCCAAAGAGACC. Translation gives CASSSRTSGDPKET. The whole CDR3 region reads CASSSRTSGDPKETQYF. Supplemented by reference TRBV13 and TRBJ2-5, the full variable domain reads AAGVIQSPRHLIKEKRETATLKCYPIPRHDTVYWYQQGPGQDPQFLISFYEKMQSDKGSIPDRFSAQQFSDYHSELNMSSLELGDSALYFCASSSRTSGDPKETQYFGPGTRLLVL.

This clone showed up many times. The read ends 3 residues shy of where the CDR3 ends; the end is completed using the germline J gene. The V and J genes are TRBV7-2 and TRBJ2-5; TRBD1 might be the D (6 bases). CDR3 length equals 15 residues. The germline CDR1 and CDR2 sequences are SGHTA and FQGNSA. Trimming left V 5 bases short and J 4 bases short, with 17 bases between. CDR3: CASSPQQGWTETQYF. Partial CDR3 DNA: TGTGCCAGCAGCCCACAACAGGGTTGGACAGAGACC.

Regarding this clone: The CDR3 end lies 3 residues beyond the end of the read and is filled in from the germline J gene. The J gene is TRBJ1-1, the V gene TRBV7-2, with D tentatively TRBD1 (5 bases). V was trimmed by 7 bases and J by 4 bases, leaving 10 bases between them. Germline assignment: CDR1 SGHTA and CDR2 FQGNSA. The CDR3 spans 12 residues. This chain's CDR3 is CASTPGGTEAFF. Partial CDR3 DNA: TGTGCCAGCACACCGGGGGGCACTGAA.